The rows below give T cell receptor beta chains drawn from one sample of a study of blood T cell repertoires in COVID-19. Clones were sequenced by immunoSEQ multiplex PCR, and TCRdb holds only the in-frame ones, with some missing. The sample shows about 140,000 clones, just under 90% of them seen only once. Sequencing was performed on peripheral blood. The receptors were gathered from a woman between 40 and 55 years old with acute or convalescent COVID-19. Each CDR3 is given with its conserved first and last residue. The D gene is left open where the match is weak. Clone size, where shown, is once, few, many, or a class for clones that have expanded.

TRBD1,TRBJ1-6,TRBV19,many,CASSSQAQGAGSPLHF,TGTGCCAGTAGTAGTCAGGCGCAGGGGGCAGGATCACCCCTCCACTTT
-,TRBJ2-3,TRBV11-2,-,CASSFQGSDTQYF,TGTGCCAGCAGCTTTCAGGGTTCAGATACGCAGTATTTT
TRBD2,TRBJ2-7,TRBV6-5,-,CASSPGLAISYEQYF,TGTGCCAGCAGCCCGGGACTAGCTATATCCTACGAGCAGTACTTC
-,TRBJ1-5,TRBV6-6,-,CASSYSGLNQPQHF,TGTGCCAGCAGTTACTCTGGACTCAATCAGCCCCAGCATTTT
TRBD2,TRBJ2-2,TRBV5-1,-,CASRNDKLAEAGELFF,TGCGCCAGCAGGAATGATAAGCTAGCGGAAGCGGGGGAGCTGTTTTTT
-,TRBJ1-1,TRBV6-1,-,CASSEVIMNTEAFF,TGTGCCAGCAGTGAAGTAATAATGAACACTGAAGCTTTCTTT
-,TRBJ1-6,TRBV9,-,CASSAQQESYSPLHF,TGTGCCAGCAGCGCCCAACAGGAGTCTTATTCACCCCTCCACTTT
TRBD1,TRBJ2-7,TRBV10-3,-,CAASGGMDLHEQYF,TGTGCCGCCTCAGGGGGCATGGACCTCCACGAGCAGTACTTC
TRBD1,TRBJ2-3,TRBV19,-,CASSIDDRSGGRSRVTDTQYF,TGTGCCAGTAGTATAGATGACCGGTCAGGGGGCCGGAGTAGGGTCACAGATACGCAGTATTTT
TRBD1,TRBJ1-2,TRBV29-1,-,CSVGIDRGSYGYTF,TGCAGCGTGGGTATTGACAGGGGAAGCTATGGCTACACCTTC
TRBD1,TRBJ1-4,TRBV18,-,CASSRGQGALGEKLFF,TGTGCCAGCTCGCGGGGACAGGGGGCCCTTGGTGAAAAACTGTTTTTT
TRBD2,TRBJ2-1,TRBV4-2,-,CASSHVAGVDYNEQFF,TGTGCCAGCAGCCACGTAGCGGGAGTTGATTACAATGAGCAGTTCTTC
-,TRBJ2-1,TRBV18,-,CASSAGGLEQFF,TGTGCCAGCTCCGCCGGGGGGCTTGAGCAGTTCTTC
-,TRBJ1-5,TRBV2,-,CASSIDRPQHF,TGTGCCAGCAGTATAGACAGGCCCCAGCATTTT
-,TRBJ2-3,TRBV4-1,-,CASSQVAGTDTQYF,TGCGCCAGCAGCCAAGTGGCGGGGACAGATACGCAGTATTTT
-,TRBJ1-2,TRBV11-2,once,CASSFGQLYGYTF,TGTGCCAGCAGTTTTGGGCAGCTCTATGGCTACACCTTC
-,TRBJ1-6,TRBV15,-,CATSRDGLQNSPLHF,TGTGCCACCAGCAGAGATGGACTACAGAATTCACCCCTCCACTTT
TRBD1,TRBJ1-4,TRBV4-3,-,CASSQLGQGEEKLFF,TGCGCCAGCAGCCAACTGGGACAGGGTGAAGAAAAACTGTTTTTT
-,TRBJ1-5,TRBV3-1/TRBV3-2,-,CASSQEGGGGFDQPQHF,TGTGCCAGCAGCCAAGAAGGAGGTGGGGGGTTTGATCAGCCCCAGCATTTT
-,TRBJ1-1,TRBV11-1,-,CASSHSGGLGAFF,TGTGCCAGCAGCCACTCCGGCGGGTTGGGAGCTTTCTTT
-,TRBJ1-6,TRBV2,-,CASSEQYNSPLHF,TGTGCCAGCAGTGAACAGTATAATTCACCCCTCCACTTT
-,TRBJ1-2,TRBV27,-,CASSLSRGNRGYTF,TGTGCCAGCAGTTTATCTCGGGGTAATAGGGGCTACACCTTC